The source of this T cell receptor (beta chain) is a study of shared clonotypes between healthy human individuals (dated by TCRdb to the early 2020s). In terms of the full investigation: A couple of women and a few men aged 18 to 49 years were included in the cohort. For each donor, CD4 naive and CD4 memory were each given three plates, CD8 naive was given two plates, and CD8 memory was given one plate. The study deeply sequenced blood TCR repertoires of about 5 healthy adults to estimate repertoire size and the extent of clonotype sharing between individuals. To increase sequencing depth and limit assay-specific biases, different laboratories used diverse techniques to prepare libraries and sequence TCR repertoires. Between about 0.85 and 9.5 billion PBMCs per donor were obtained by leukapheresis.

The paper as a whole reports these results and caveats: Sampling was limited to blood, and TCR repertoires in tissue likely differ from TCR repertoires in blood. Estimated clonotype richness was generally larger for naive than for memory subsets. Sharing across a handful of donors was observed for about 5% of naive CD4, under 4% of naive CD8, about 2.3% of memory CD4, and about 0.4% of memory CD8 clonotypes. Incomplete sequencing was indicated by rarefaction of sorted-subset datasets, despite the large sequencing depth. The genetic and exposure-history diversity represented was limited by the small number of donors. Pairwise subsampling led to the expectation that sequencing depth would affect the degree of clonotype sharing among donors. Compared with non-shared clonotypes, the clonotypes found in all four sorted-subset donors had higher generation probabilities.

CD8 naive samples consisted of CD45RO-negative cells that were positively selected for CCR7, yielding a CD45RA+CCR7+ population without TemRA cells. Healthy HIV-negative adults with no recently reported acute infections or vaccinations were included as donors. Every donor was a Caucasian adult residing in Nashville, Tennessee, USA. Blood was obtained by leukapheresis, after which PBMCs were separated by Ficoll-Histopaque density gradient centrifugation and cryopreserved in liquid nitrogen vapor phase. Purity and quantity of every magnetically sorted T cell population were checked by analytical flow cytometry. Each sorted fraction had its genomic DNA isolated and then quantified by UV absorbance on a Nanodrop 2000c. Remarks on this clone: Which antigen it targets is not known. One base away there is no much larger clone; base qualities are not given.

V loses 1 base, J loses 6 bases, and the germline ends lie 15 bases apart. The germline V gene (reference sequence) specifies LNHDA as CDR1 and SQIVND as CDR2. Inclusive of the bounding cysteine and phenylalanine, the CDR3 is 15 residues long. Only CDR3 DNA remains: 45 bases, in frame from the first base. Using the deep immunoSEQ assay, multiplex PCR amplified TCR CDR3 regions from genomic DNA. Genomic DNA extracted from each cell subset was distributed evenly over all wells of several immunoSEQ 96-well plates, and each plate served as one replicate. Each replicate PCR for sorted subsets received approximately 200 ng genomic DNA, equal to roughly 29,000 T cell genomes. Purified libraries were measured with a Qubit 3.0 fluorometer, size-checked on a Bioanalyzer 2100, and measured again with the KAPA Library Quantification kit. Every immunoSEQ 96-well plate was sequenced on a separate single-read 150-cycle Illumina NextSeq 550 flow cell. As for the authors' bioinformatics: The immunoSEQ output contained only junctional sequences without quality scores, so filtering could not match that applied to full-length reads. To assign V/J genes and CDR3, sequences were annotated against IMGT germline references using PyIR, a Python wrapper for IgBLAST v1.9. Reads with weak V/J assignments (E-value above 1e-6), missing CDR3, stop codons, out-of-frame junctions, or ambiguous translated residues were removed. V3J clonotypes were defined by identical inferred V gene, J gene, and CDR3 amino acid sequence. Percentage overlap between repertoires was calculated by dividing the number of shared unique clonotypes by the size of the smaller repertoire. Repertoire richness was assessed with RTK rarefaction, the Chao1 estimator, and Recon v2.1 estimates of unobserved clonotypes. OLGA was used to compute generation probabilities for all TCRbeta clonotypes that the gDNA method yielded from a handful of donors. This immuneACCESS table, as held by TCRdb, lists in-frame sequences with V and J called but not all clones. Of the missing ones, under half trace to an unresolved V gene in checked studies; the others have no known cause. That table gives V, J and clone size, and the DNA gave D and trimming. The table for this sample lists hundreds of thousands of clones; approximately 96% of them were counted only once. The top ten hold 0.11% of the sample.

Sequencing was done on a sample of naive CD8+ T cells sorted from blood. What this sample's cell subset or site label stands for: CD45RA+CCR7+. The rearrangement combines TRBV19 with TRBJ1-2, and perhaps TRBD1 as D gene, on 5 matching bases. The TCR sequence derives from a woman in her 30s in good health. The DNA reads TGTGCCAGTAGTATAGGCCTCATAGGAGGGGATGGCTACACCTTC. Its product reads: CASSIGLIGGDGYTF.